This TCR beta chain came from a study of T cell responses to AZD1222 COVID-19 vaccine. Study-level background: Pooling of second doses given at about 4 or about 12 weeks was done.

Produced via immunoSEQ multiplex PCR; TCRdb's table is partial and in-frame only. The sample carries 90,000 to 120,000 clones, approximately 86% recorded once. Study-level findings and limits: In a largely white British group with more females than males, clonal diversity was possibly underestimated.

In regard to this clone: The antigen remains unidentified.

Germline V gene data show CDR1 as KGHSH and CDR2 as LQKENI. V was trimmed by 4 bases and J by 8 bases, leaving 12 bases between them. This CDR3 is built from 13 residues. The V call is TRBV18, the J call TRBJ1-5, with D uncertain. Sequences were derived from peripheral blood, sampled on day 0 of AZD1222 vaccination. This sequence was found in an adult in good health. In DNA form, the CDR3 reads TGTGCCAGCTCACTCGACGGGGAAGAGCCCCAGCATTTT. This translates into CASSLDGEEPQHF.